These T cell receptor beta chains were read from a single sample in a study of shared T cell receptors in the human thymus. Measured with immunoSEQ multiplex PCR; TCRdb has only the in-frame clones, and not every one. The sample shows hundreds of thousands of clones, more than 75% of them seen only once. This sample also appeared in a second study, on human thymus T cells.

Sequenced input: thymocytes. The receptors come from a boy less than two years old with a congenital heart defect. The CDR3 runs from the conserved cysteine through the conserved F or W. The D gene is left open where the match is weak. Clone size appears in some rows only: once, few, many, or a class for an expanded clone.

V	J	size	D	CDR3	DNA
TRBV12-5	TRBJ2-3	once	.	CASGAGSRADTQYF	TGTGCTAGTGGCGCGGGGAGTAGAGCGGATACGCAGTATTTT
TRBV19	TRBJ2-3	.	.	CASSGLLTDTQYF	TGTGCCAGTAGTGGACTTCTTACAGATACGCAGTATTTT
TRBV10-3	TRBJ2-3	.	.	CAIRRTVSTDTQYF	TGTGCCATCAGGCGGACTGTCAGCACAGATACGCAGTATTTT
TRBV4-2	TRBJ1-2	.	.	CASRGGGRATVNYGYTF	TGTGCCAGCAGGGGAGGGGGTAGGGCTACCGTTAACTATGGCTACACCTTC
TRBV5-1	TRBJ2-7	.	TRBD2	CASSGAGTSGGYEQYF	TGCGCCAGCAGCGGAGCCGGGACTAGCGGGGGCTACGAGCAGTACTTC
TRBV4-1	TRBJ2-5	.	.	CASSQDEGRPQETQYF	TGCGCCAGCAGCCAAGATGAGGGCAGGCCCCAAGAGACCCAGTACTTC
TRBV6-5	TRBJ2-3	.	TRBD2	CASSYAGVIDTQYF	TGTGCCAGCAGTTACGCGGGAGTGATAGATACGCAGTATTTT
TRBV7-9	TRBJ2-2	once	TRBD2	CASSRLAGNTGELFF	TGTGCCAGCAGTCGACTAGCGGGGAACACCGGGGAGCTGTTTTTT
TRBV25-1	TRBJ1-2	.	.	CASSEPGRYGYTF	TGTGCCAGCAGTGAGCCAGGGCGGTATGGCTACACCTTC
TRBV7-9	TRBJ2-7	few	.	CASSLGGVGDEQYF	TGTGCCAGCAGCCTAGGGGGGGTAGGGGACGAGCAGTACTTC
TRBV28	TRBJ1-5	.	.	CAVGSYSNQPQHF	TGTGCCGTGGGCAGCTATAGCAATCAGCCCCAGCATTTT
TRBV9	TRBJ2-3	.	.	CASSVYGGTDTQYF	TGTGCCAGCAGCGTTTACGGGGGCACAGATACGCAGTATTTT
TRBV4-2	TRBJ2-3	few	TRBD1	CASSQRGTGETNTQYF	TGTGCCAGCAGCCAACGAGGGACAGGAGAAACCAATACGCAGTATTTT
TRBV6-5	TRBJ2-1	.	TRBD2	CASSSGTSDNNEQFF	TGTGCCAGCAGTTCCGGGACTAGCGACAACAATGAGCAGTTCTTC
TRBV25-1	TRBJ2-3	.	TRBD2	CASSESDSGSTDTQYF	TGTGCCAGCAGTGAATCTGATAGCGGGAGCACAGATACGCAGTATTTT
TRBV2	TRBJ2-7	once	.	CASSLSIPYEQYF	TGTGCCAGCAGTCTTAGTATTCCCTACGAGCAGTACTTC
TRBV9	TRBJ2-5	.	TRBD2	CASSAKGGLAGPGTQYF	TGTGCCAGCAGCGCCAAGGGAGGACTAGCAGGTCCGGGGACCCAGTACTTC
TRBV25-1	TRBJ2-1	.	TRBD2	CASSGPTSGQGYNEQFF	TGTGCCAGCAGTGGCCCGACTAGCGGGCAAGGCTACAATGAGCAGTTCTTC
TRBV19	TRBJ1-1	.	TRBD1	CASSRLGQENTEAFF	TGTGCCAGTAGTAGACTTGGACAGGAGAACACTGAAGCTTTCTTT
TRBV5-1	TRBJ2-7	once	.	CASSLEGSEQYF	TGCGCCAGCAGCTTGGAAGGGAGCGAGCAGTACTTC
TRBV4-3	TRBJ2-7	.	.	CASSQDLGLPDEQYF	TGCGCCAGCAGCCAAGATTTGGGCCTTCCTGACGAGCAGTACTTC
TRBV5-5	TRBJ1-1	once	.	CASSKGVRTEAFF	TGTGCCAGCAGCAAGGGGGTTAGGACTGAAGCTTTCTTT
TRBV29-1	TRBJ2-5	once	.	CSVKCRGGAQETQYF	TGCAGCGTTAAGTGCCGCGGAGGGGCCCAAGAGACCCAGTACTTC
TRBV18	TRBJ2-1	.	.	CASSSNNEQFF	TGTGCCAGCTCATCTAACAATGAGCAGTTCTTC
TRBV15	TRBJ2-1	.	TRBD2	CATSRVLTSGRPNLSYNEQFF	TGTGCCACCAGCAGAGTGCTCACTAGCGGGAGGCCCAACCTCTCCTACAATGAGCAGTTCTTC
TRBV5-6	TRBJ1-2	.	.	CASSGAALGNYGYTF	TGTGCCAGCAGCGGGGCAGCGCTGGGTAACTATGGCTACACCTTC
TRBV7-9	TRBJ1-2	.	TRBD1	CASSLWTGGSYGYTF	TGTGCCAGCAGCTTATGGACAGGGGGCTCCTATGGCTACACCTTC
TRBV27	TRBJ1-5	.	.	CASSLVGQNSNQPQHF	TGTGCCAGCAGTTTAGTGGGGCAGAATAGCAATCAGCCCCAGCATTTT